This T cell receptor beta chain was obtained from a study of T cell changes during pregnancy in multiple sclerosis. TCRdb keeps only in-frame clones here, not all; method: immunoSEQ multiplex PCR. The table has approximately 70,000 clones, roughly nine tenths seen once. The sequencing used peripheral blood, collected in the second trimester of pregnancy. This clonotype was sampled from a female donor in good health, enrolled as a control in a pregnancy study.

In nucleotides, the CDR3 is TGTGCCAGCAGCCAATTAGGAGGGGCGGCGGGAAACACCATATATTTT. Protein product: CASSQLGGAAGNTIYF. This chain uses TRBV4-2 with TRBJ1-3; a possible D gene is TRBD1 (5 bases). The germline V and J ends were trimmed by 2 bases and 4 bases, with 15 bases remaining between them. Germline-derived CDR1 and CDR2 are LGHNA and YNFKEQ. The CDR3 is made up of 16 amino acids.